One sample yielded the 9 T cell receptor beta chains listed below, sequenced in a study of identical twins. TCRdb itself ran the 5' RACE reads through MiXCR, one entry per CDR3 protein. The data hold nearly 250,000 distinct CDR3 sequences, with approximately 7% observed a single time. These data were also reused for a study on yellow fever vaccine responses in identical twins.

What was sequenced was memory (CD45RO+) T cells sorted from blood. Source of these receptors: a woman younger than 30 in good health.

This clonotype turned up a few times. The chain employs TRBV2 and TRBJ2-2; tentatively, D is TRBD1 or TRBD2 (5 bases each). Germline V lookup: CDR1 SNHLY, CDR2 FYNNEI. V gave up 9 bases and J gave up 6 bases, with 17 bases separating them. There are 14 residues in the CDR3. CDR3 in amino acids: CASKGSPGPGELFF. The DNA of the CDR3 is TGTGCCAGTAAAGGGTCGCCGGGGCCCGGGGAGCTGTTTTTT. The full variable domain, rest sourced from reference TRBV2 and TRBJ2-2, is EPEVTQTPSHQVTQMGQEVILRCVPISNHLYFYWYRQILGQKVEFLVSFYNNEISEKSEIFDDQFSVERPDGSNFTLKIRSTKLEDSAMYFCASKGSPGPGELFFGEGSRLTVL.

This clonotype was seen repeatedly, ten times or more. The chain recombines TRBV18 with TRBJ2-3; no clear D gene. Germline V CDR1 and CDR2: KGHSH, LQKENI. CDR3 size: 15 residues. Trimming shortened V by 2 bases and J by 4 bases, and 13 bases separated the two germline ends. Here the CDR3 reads CASSPLGGRADTQYF. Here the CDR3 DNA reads TGTGCCAGCTCACCATTGGGTGGACGAGCAGATACGCAGTATTTT.

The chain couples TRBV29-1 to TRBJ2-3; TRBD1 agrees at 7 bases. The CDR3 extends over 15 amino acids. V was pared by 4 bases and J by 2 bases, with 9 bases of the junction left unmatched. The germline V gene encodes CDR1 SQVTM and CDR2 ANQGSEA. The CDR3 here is CSVAIGTVITDTQYF. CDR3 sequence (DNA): TGCAGCGTTGCTATCGGGACAGTCATCACAGATACGCAGTATTTT.

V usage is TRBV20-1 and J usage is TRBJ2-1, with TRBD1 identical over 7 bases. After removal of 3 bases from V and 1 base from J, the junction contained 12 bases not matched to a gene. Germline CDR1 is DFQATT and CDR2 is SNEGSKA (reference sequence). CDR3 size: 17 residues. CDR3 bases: TGCAGTGCTAGTCGGGACAGTACCCTGTTTTCCTACAATGAGCAGTTCTTC. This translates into CSASRDSTLFSYNEQFF.

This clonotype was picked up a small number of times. For the CDR3, the DNA is TGTGCCAGCAGTCCGATCTCCGGGAGCTCTGGGGCCAACGTCCTGACTTTC. This translates into CASSPISGSSGANVLTF. The genes are TRBV3-1 and TRBJ2-6, with a possible D match to TRBD2 (6 bases). The ends were cut back, 6 bases at V and 0 bases at J, with 15 bases in the middle. CDR1 is LGHDT and CDR2 is YNNKEL in the germline V gene (reference sequence). The CDR3 is made up of 17 amino acids. The variable domain in full, with the rest retrieved from reference TRBV3-1 and TRBJ2-6, is DTAVSQTPKYLVTQMGNDKSIKCEQNLGHDTMYWYKQDSKKFLKIMFSYNNKELIINETVPNRFSPKSPDKAHLNLHINSLELGDSAVYFCASSPISGSSGANVLTFGAGSRLTVL.

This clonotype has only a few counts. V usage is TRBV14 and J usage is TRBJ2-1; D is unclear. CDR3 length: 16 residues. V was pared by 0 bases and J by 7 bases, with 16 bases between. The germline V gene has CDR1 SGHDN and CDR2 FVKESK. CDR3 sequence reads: CASSQDRWLQRNEQFF. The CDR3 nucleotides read TGTGCCAGCAGCCAAGATAGGTGGCTACAGAGGAATGAGCAGTTCTTC.

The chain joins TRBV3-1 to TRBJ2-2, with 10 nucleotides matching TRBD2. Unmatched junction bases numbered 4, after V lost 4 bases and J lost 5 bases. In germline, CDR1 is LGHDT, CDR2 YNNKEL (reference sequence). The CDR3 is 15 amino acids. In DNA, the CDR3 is TGTGCCAGCAGCCCCGGGACTAGCGATACCGGGGAGCTGTTTTTT. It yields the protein CASSPGTSDTGELFF.

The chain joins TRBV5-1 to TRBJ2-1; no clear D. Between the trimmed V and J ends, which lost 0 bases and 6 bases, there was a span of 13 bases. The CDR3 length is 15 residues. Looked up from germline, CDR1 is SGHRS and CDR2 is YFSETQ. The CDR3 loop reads CASSLGRASGNEQFF. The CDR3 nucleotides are TGCGCCAGCAGCTTGGGCCGGGCATCGGGCAATGAGCAGTTCTTC.

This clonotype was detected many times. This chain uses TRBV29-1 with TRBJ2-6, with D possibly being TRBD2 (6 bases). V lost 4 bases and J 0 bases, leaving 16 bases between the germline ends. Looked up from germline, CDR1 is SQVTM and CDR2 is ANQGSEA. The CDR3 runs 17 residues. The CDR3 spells CSVVLEGPHSGANVLTF. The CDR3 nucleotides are TGCAGCGTTGTGCTGGAGGGGCCCCACTCTGGGGCCAACGTCCTGACTTTC.